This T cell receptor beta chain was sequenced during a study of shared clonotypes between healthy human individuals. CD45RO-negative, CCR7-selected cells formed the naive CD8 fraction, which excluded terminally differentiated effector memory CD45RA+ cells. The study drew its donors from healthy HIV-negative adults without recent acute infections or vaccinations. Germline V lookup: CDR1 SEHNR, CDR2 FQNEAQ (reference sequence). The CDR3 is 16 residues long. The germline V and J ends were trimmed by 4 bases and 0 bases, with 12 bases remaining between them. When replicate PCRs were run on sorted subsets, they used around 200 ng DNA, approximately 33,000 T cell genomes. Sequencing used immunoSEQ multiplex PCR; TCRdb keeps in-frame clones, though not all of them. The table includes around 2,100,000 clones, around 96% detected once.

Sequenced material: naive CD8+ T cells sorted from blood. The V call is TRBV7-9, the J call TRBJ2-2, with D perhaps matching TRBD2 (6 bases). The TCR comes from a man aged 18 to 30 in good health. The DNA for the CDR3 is TGTGCCAGCAGCTCGAACCGCGGGGCGAACACCGGGGAGCTGTTTTTT. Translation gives CASSSNRGANTGELFF.